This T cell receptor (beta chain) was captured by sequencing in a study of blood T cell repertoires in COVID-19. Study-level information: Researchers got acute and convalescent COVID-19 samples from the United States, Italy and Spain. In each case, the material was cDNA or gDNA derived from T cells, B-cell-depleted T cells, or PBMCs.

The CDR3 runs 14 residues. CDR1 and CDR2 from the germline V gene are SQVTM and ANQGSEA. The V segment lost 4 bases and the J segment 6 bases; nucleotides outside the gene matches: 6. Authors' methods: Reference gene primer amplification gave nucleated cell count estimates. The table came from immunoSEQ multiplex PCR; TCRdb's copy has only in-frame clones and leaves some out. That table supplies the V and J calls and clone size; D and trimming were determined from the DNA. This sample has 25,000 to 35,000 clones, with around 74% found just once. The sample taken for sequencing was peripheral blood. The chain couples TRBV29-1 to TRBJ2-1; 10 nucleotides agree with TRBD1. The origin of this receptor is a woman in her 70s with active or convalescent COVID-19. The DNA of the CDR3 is TGCAGCGTTGGTACCGGGACAGGGGTCAATGAGCAGTTCTTC. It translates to CSVGTGTGVNEQFF.